This record concerns one TCR beta chain sequence. Its antigen is not identified. This sample was taken from a study of cytomegalovirus exposure and HLA in healthy donors. V dropped 5 bases and J dropped 3; count of bases not matched to a gene: 4. The CDR3 extends over 14 amino acids. CDR1 is MNHEY and CDR2 is SVGAGI in the germline V gene. Findings and limits, study-wide: The study listed roughly 160 cytomegalovirus-associated TCR beta chains.

The primer mix had 60 Vbeta and 13 Jbeta primers. Sequenced by immunoSEQ multiplex PCR; TCRdb stores in-frame clones only, minus some. Of fewer than 200,000 clones in the sample, around 80% were seen once. Likely unrecorded immune exposures existed in these nominally healthy donors. The sample consisted of PBMCs. The chain links TRBV6-5 to TRBJ1-2, with TRBD1 matching over 9 bases. The receptor was isolated from a woman aged 50 to 60 in good health and CMV-seropositive. CDR3 sequence (DNA): TGTGCCAGCAGTGGATGGACAGGGGACTATGGCTACACCTTC. This sequence encodes CASSGWTGDYGYTF.